This TCR beta chain was captured by sequencing in a study of cytomegalovirus exposure and HLA in healthy donors. Study overall: Unique TCRs numbering around 85 million, obtained from HLA-typed donors, made up an early data release. Study observations and caveats: A later analysis, which compared TCR beta chains of equal frequency, found the HLA-associated ones more clonally expanded. An analysis done earlier found most TCR beta V segments productive about 87% or about 30% of the time. After further analysis at a later stage, 16,951 TCR beta sequences were associated with HLA alleles at 0.05 false discovery rate.

In regard to this clone: The antigen is unknown.

This CDR3 has 17 residues. Trimming left V 0 bases short and J 1 base short, with 15 bases between. Germline V gives CDR1 SGHRS, CDR2 YFSETQ. The PCR used 60 Vbeta and 13 Jbeta primers. Measured with immunoSEQ multiplex PCR; TCRdb has only the in-frame clones, and not every one. Altogether fewer than 200,000 clones are present, around 81% being singletons, with the ten largest covering 5.7%. This sequence originates from a man aged 40-55 years in good health and CMV-seronegative. The material sequenced was PBMCs. The rearrangement links TRBV5-1 to TRBJ2-3, with D tentatively TRBD1 (6 bases). CDR3 loop: CASSLGPGHRGTDTQYF. The CDR3 region has the DNA TGCGCCAGCAGCTTGGGGCCGGGACATAGGGGCACAGATACGCAGTATTTT.